This TCR beta chain derives from a study of T-cell reconstitution after alpha-beta-depleted transplantation in children (dated by TCRdb to 2016 to 2017). Turning to the overall study: The study quantitatively tracked T-cell immune reconstitution after TCRalphabeta/CD19-depleted allogeneic hematopoietic cell transplantation in children using TCR repertoire profiling.

Library preparation used PCR. The instrument given in TCRdb is Illumina HiSeq 2500. TCR libraries were prepared with molecular barcoding, using unique molecular identifiers to normalize TCRbeta repertoire quantification. TCRdb reprocessing: public reads trimmed at Q25 with fastp, clones called with MiXCR, in-frame beta chains kept. Entries are consolidated by CDR3 protein sequence, retaining the most common genes and DNA. This sample gives approximately 97,000 distinct CDR3 sequences in total; around 6% of them show up just once. The biggest ten clones account for 5.5% to 6.5% of the sample. The germline V gene encodes CDR1 MNHEY and CDR2 SVGAGI. Measured from the cysteine to the phenylalanine, the CDR3 is 12 residues long. Left in the record is the CDR3 DNA by itself, 36 bases read in frame from the first base. The junction shows trimming of 8 bases on V and 4 bases on J, plus 9 bases between the germline ends.

The study at large found these results: In some patients, high TCRbeta diversity at day 60 was attributed to recipient T cells and intrathymic progenitors that had survived conditioning. The apparently early alphabetaT-cell count recovery about two months after transplant was reportedly dependent on only several hundred rapidly expanded clones derived from non-depleted graft cells. The frequencies of hyperexpanded clones fell over the following months, and after one year, T-cell counts and TCRbeta diversity were mostly attributed to newly produced T cells.

Read against the paper, the sample's time point label means: day 60 (about 2 months) after transplantation. The treatment or condition tag for this specimen amounts to: allogeneic hematopoietic cell transplantation with graft depleted of TCRalphabeta T cells and CD19 B cells. Transplant recipients were children who received TCRalphabeta/CD19-depleted allogeneic hematopoietic cell grafts. This clonotype was detected ten times or more. The specificity of this receptor is unknown. Base qualities were left out, and no much larger clone turns up one base away. The origin of this receptor is a female patient between 2 and 15 years old who had a stem cell transplant for Fanconi anemia, so the T cells may come from the graft donor. The starting material was PBMCs, mostly from graft donor cells, obtained 60 days after TCRalphabeta/CD19-depleted stem cell transplant. This chain is built from TRBV6-5 and TRBJ1-3, with a tentative D gene TRBD1 over 5 matching bases. The CDR3 loop reads CASRGGGNTIYF. The nucleotide sequence reads TGTGCCAGCCGGGGGGGAGGAAACACCATATATTTT.